The 4 T cell receptor beta chains listed next were all sequenced from one sample in a study of CD4 T cell repertoires in COVID-19. Data came from immunoSEQ multiplex PCR; TCRdb stores just in-frame clones and leaves some out. The sample yields over 75,000 clones, 80% to 90% seen once. The sequencing here drew on CD4+ T cells from peripheral blood, taken after recovery from COVID-19. These receptors were taken from a human donor who had COVID-19.

This clone has more than one count but fewer than ten. The CDR3 DNA sequence: TGTGCCAGCAGCTCTGGGGGGCAGTTCTTC. Translating gives CASSSGGQFF. V gene TRBV28 combines with J gene TRBJ2-1, with D perhaps given as TRBD1 or TRBD2 (5 bases each). Trimming took off 6 bases at V and 12 bases at J, with 9 bases between the two ends. The CDR3 extends over 10 amino acids. The germline gives CDR1 MDHEN, CDR2 SYDVKM.

The V gene is TRBV5-1, the J gene TRBJ1-3, with D hard to call. Germline V lookup: CDR1 SGHRS, CDR2 YFSETQ. CDR3 length: 13 residues. The ends were cut back, 0 bases at V and 3 bases at J, with 4 bases in the middle. The CDR3 region has the DNA TGCGCCAGCAGCTTGGGGCTTGGAAACACCATATATTTT. Its protein is CASSLGLGNTIYF.

The rearrangement joins TRBV10-3 to TRBJ2-2; D not certain. Trimming removed 0 bases at V and 6 bases at J, with 2 bases between. CDR3 length: 12 residues. Germline CDR1 reads ENHRY; CDR2 reads SYGVKD. This CDR3 reads CAISESAGELFF. The DNA for the CDR3 is TGTGCCATCAGTGAGTCGGCCGGGGAGCTGTTTTTT.

J is TRBJ1-5 and V is TRBV6-4, with D unresolved. There are 18 residues in the CDR3. Trimming shortened V by 4 bases and J by 1 base, and 20 bases separated the two germline ends. Germline V gene lookup returns CDR1 MRHNA and CDR2 SNTAGT. CDR3 coding DNA: TGTGCCAGCAGTGTGCCTGGACGAACTCTGGGGAGCAATCAGCCCCAGCATTTT. Its protein is CASSVPGRTLGSNQPQHF.